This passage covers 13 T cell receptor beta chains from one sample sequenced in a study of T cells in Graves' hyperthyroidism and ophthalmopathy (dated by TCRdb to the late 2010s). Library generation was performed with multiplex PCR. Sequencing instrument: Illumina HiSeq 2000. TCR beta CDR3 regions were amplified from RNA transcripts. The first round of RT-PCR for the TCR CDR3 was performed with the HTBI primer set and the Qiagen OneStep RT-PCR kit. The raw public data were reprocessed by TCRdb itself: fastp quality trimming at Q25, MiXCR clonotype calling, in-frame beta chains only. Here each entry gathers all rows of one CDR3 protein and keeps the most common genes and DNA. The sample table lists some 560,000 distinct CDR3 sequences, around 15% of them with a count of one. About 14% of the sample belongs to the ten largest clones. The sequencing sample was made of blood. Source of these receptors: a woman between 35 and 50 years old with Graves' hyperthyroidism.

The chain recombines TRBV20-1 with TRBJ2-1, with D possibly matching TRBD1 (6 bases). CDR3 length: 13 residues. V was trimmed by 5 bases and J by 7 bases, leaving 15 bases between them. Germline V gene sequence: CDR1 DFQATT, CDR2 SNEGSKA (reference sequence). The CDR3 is CSAARAGENEQFF. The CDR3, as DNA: TGCAGTGCTGCTCGTGCAGGGGAAAATGAGCAGTTCTTC.

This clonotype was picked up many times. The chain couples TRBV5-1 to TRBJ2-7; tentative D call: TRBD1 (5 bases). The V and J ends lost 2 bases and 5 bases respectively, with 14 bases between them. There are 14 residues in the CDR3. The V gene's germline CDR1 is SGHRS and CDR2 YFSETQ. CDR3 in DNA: TGCGCCAGCAGCTTCGGGCAGGGTCGGGACGAGCAGTACTTC. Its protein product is CASSFGQGRDEQYF. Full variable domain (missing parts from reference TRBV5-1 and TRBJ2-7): KAGVTQTPRYLIKTRGQQVTLSCSPISGHRSVSWYQQTPGQGLQFLFEYFSETQRNKGNFPGRFSGRQFSNSRSEMNVSTLELGDSALYLCASSFGQGRDEQYFGPGTRLTVT.

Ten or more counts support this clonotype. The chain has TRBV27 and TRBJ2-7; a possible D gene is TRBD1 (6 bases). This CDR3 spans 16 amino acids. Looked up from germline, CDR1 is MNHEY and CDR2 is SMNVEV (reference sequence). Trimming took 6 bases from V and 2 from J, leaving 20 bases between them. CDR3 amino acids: CASRTLSGTPPYEQYF. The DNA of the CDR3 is TGTGCCAGCAGGACCCTGTCCGGGACACCCCCCTACGAGCAGTACTTC.

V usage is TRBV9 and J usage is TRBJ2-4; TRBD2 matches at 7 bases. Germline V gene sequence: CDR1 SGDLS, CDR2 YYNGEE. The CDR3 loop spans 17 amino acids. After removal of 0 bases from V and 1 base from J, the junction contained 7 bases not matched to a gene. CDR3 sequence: CASSVGSSGNAKNIQYF. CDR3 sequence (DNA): TGTGCCAGCAGCGTAGGTAGCAGCGGGAATGCCAAAAACATTCAGTACTTC.

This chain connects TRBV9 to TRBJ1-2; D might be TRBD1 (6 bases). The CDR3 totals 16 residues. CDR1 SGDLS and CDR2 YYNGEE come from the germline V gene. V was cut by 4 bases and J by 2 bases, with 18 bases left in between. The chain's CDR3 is CASSPTTGTFNYGYTF. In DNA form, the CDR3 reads TGTGCCAGCAGCCCCACAACCGGGACATTCAACTATGGCTACACCTTC.

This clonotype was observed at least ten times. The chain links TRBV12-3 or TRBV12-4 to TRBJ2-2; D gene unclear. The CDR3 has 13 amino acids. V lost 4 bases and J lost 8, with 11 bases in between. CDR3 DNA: TGTGCCAGCAGTTCTGTACCGCGGGGGGAGCTGTTTTTT. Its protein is CASSSVPRGELFF.

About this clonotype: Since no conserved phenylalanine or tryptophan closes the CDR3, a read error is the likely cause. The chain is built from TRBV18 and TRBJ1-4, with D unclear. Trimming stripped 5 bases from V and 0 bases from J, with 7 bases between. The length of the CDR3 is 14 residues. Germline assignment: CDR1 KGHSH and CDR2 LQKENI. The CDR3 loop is CASSIEATNEKLFV. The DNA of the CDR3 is TGTGCCAGCTCAATAGAAGCAACTAATGAAAAACTGTTTGTT.

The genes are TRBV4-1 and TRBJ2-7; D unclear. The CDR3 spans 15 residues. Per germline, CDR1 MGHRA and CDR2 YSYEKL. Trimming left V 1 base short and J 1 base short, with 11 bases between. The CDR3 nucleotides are TGCGCCAGCAGCCAAGTAGGCAGGCCTTCCTACGAGCAGTACTTC. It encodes CASSQVGRPSYEQYF.

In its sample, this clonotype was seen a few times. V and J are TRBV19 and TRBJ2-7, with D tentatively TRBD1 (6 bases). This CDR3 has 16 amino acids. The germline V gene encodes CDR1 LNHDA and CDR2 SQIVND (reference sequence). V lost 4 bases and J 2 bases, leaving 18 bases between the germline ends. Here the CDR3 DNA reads TGTGCCAGTAGTAAATTCTCGGACAGAGCACCCTACGAGCAGTACTTC. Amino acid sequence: CASSKFSDRAPYEQYF. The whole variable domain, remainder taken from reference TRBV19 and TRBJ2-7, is DGGITQSPKYLFRKEGQNVTLSCEQNLNHDAMYWYRQDPGQGLRLIYYSQIVNDFQKGDIAEGYSVSREKKESFPLTVTSAQKNPTAFYLCASSKFSDRAPYEQYFGPGTRLTVT.

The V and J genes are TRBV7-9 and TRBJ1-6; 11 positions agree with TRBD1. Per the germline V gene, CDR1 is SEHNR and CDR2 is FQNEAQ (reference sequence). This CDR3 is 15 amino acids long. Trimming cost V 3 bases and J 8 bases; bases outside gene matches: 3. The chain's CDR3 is CASSFWTGGDSPLHF. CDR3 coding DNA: TGTGCCAGCAGCTTTTGGACAGGGGGCGATTCACCCCTCCACTTT.

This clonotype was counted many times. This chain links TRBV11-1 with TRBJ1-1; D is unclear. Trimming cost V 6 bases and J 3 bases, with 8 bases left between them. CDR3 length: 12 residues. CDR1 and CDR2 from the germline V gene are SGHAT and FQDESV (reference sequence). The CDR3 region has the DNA TGTGCCAGCAGTCCTTTGGACACTGAAGCTTTCTTT. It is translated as CASSPLDTEAFF.

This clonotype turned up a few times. This chain's CDR3 is CASSWRRQGYQETQYF. CDR3 DNA: TGTGCCAGCAGCTGGCGGCGACAGGGGTACCAAGAGACCCAGTACTTC. The V and J genes are TRBV5-5 and TRBJ2-5; 8 bases fit TRBD1. CDR3 size: 16 residues. Germline CDR1 and CDR2: SGHKS and YYEKEE (reference sequence). J was trimmed by 0 bases and V by 3 bases; bases with no gene match: 7.

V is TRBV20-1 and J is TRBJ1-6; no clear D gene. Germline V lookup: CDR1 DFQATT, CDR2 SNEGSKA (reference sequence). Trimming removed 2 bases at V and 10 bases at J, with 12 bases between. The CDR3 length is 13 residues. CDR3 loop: CSARWGMGSPLHF. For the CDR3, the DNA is TGCAGTGCTAGATGGGGAATGGGGTCACCCCTCCACTTT.